A selection of T cell receptor beta chains follows, all from one sample in a study of blood T cell repertoires in COVID-19. Profiled with immunoSEQ multiplex PCR; TCRdb holds only in-frame clones, not every one. This sample yields a few hundred thousand clones, of which around 83% are seen a single time; 9.5% to 10% belongs to the top ten. The sequenced sample was peripheral blood. All receptors come from a man between 50 and 59 years old with active or convalescent COVID-19. The CDR3 runs from the conserved cysteine through the conserved F or W.

TRBV2	CASSEGHWNTEAFF
TRBV3-1/TRBV3-2	CASSTSGRYNEQFF
TRBV14	CASSHTGGIYGYTF
TRBV6-6	CASTTRTGNTIYF
TRBV5-4	CASSPGTGGDATNEKLFF
TRBV7-2	CASSFNRENEQFF
TRBV7-9	CASSLDWRSTYNEQFF
TRBV5-4	CASSHDTAGTDTQYF
TRBV5-1	CASSLAQVRDTQYF
TRBV18	CASPVLAKNIQYF
TRBV29-1	CSVEGGLTLGTDTQYF
TRBV14	CASSQAGFYGYTF
TRBV11-2	CASSLVAGGHYEQYF
TRBV19	CASSILVAGANKNIQYF
TRBV19	CASTVRVGTEAFF
TRBV19	CASSDRGIYGYTF
TRBV24-1	CATSAGQRNSPLHF
TRBV27	CASRPTGHETQYF
TRBV21-1	CASSIIPGHHYGYTF
TRBV29-1	CSVATGLPGELFF
TRBV5-1	CASSRGLAGEDTQYF
TRBV18	CASSPTSGGSYNEQFF
TRBV28	CASRGLALSSYNEQFF
TRBV4-3	CASSQDRGYGYTF
TRBV2	CASRGTGAEQFF
TRBV9	CASSPTAHGGQFF
TRBV19	CASSIKGETQYF
TRBV6-5	CASSYSARLGQYF
TRBV28	CASSLTRMGGYTDTQYF
TRBV14	CASSQAIAGRNTEAFF
TRBV11-2	CASSLVRGQGGETQYF
TRBV19	CASSISGQTNQPQHF
TRBV5-1	CASSLGQGTAGANVLTF
TRBV7-7	CASSLGQNTGELFF
TRBV9	CASSASSTQYF
TRBV5-5	CASSLWAATSYEQYF
TRBV5-4	CASSLASASGGPEQFF
TRBV15	CATSGARGGAQPQHF
TRBV4-1	CASSQEWGFETSLQETQYF
TRBV29-1	CSVAATLGTDTQYF
TRBV2	CASTGLAGVPGELFF
TRBV20-1	CSASKGGGQETQYF
TRBV7-2	CASSFNPLGGPTDTQYF
TRBV5-1	CASSITGGQETQYF
TRBV6-5	CASRPITPNTGELFF
TRBV7-9	CASSSGQGNQPQHF
TRBV11-2	CASSADDTPLGSPLHF
TRBV28	CASSPRQDYYSNQPQHF
TRBV11-2	CASSPRVGYGYTF